The present T cell receptor beta chain was sequenced within a study of CD8 T cells in Susac syndrome. With random hexamers, reverse transcription was performed on about 0.5 to 1 ug of RNA. TCRdb recomputed calls from the immunoSEQ multiplex PCR reads with MiXCR, one row per CDR3 protein. This table has more than 65,000 distinct CDR3 sequences, 95% appearing once. V shed 6 bases and J shed 3 bases, with 12 bases lying between them. This CDR3 has 13 residues. Germline V gives CDR1 MNHEY, CDR2 SMNVEV (reference sequence). Healthy donors formed controls matched for age and sex. TEMRA cells were enriched by FACS, while CD8+ and CD4+ T cells were obtained through a negative isolation that was performed magnetically.

The TCR originated in a human donor in good health. The sample consisted of CD8+ T cells from PBMCs. This chain connects TRBV27 to TRBJ2-7; D gene ambiguous. DNA for the CDR3: TGTGCCAGCAGCATGGACGGACGCTACGAGCAGTACTTC. Translation gives CASSMDGRYEQYF.